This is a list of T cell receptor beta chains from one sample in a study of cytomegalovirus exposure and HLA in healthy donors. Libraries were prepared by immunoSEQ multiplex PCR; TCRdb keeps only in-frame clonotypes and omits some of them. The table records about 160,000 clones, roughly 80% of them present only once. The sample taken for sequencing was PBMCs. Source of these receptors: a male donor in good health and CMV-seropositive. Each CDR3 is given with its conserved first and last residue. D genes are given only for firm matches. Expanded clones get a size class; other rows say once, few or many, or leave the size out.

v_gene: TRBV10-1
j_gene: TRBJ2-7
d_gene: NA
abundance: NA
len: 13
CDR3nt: TGCGCCAGCAGTGCCCAGGGGCAGGGCGAGCAGTACTTC
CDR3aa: CASSAQGQGEQYF

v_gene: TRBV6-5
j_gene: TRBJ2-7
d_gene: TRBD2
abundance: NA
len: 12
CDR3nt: TGTGCCAGCAGTTCGGGACTAGGGACGCAGTACTTC
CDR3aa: CASSSGLGTQYF

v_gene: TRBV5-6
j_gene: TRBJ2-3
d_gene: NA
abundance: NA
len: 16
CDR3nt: TGTGCCAGCAGCTTGTTTCAAGGGGATAGCACAGATACGCAGTATTTT
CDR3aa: CASSLFQGDSTDTQYF

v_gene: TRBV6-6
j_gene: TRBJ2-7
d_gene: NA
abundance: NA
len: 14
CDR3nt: TGTGCCAGCAGTTCGGGTTTGCGGGCATACGAGCAGTACTTC
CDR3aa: CASSSGLRAYEQYF

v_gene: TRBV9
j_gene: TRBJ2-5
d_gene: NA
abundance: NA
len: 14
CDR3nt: TGTGCCAGCAGCTTCTCGGACTCAAAAGAGACCCAGTACTTC
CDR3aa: CASSFSDSKETQYF

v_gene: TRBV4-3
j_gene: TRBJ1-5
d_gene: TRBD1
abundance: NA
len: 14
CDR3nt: TGCGCCAGCAGCCTAGGGACAGTCAATCAGCCCCAGCATTTT
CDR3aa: CASSLGTVNQPQHF

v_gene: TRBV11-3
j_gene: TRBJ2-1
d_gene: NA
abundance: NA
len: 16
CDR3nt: TGTGCCAGCAGCTTAGGGCGGGTCCTATCCTACAATGAGCAGTTCTTC
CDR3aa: CASSLGRVLSYNEQFF

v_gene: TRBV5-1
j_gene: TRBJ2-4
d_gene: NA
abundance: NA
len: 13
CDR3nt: TGCGCCAGCAGCTTTGGACAGTTAAACATTCAGTACTTC
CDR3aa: CASSFGQLNIQYF

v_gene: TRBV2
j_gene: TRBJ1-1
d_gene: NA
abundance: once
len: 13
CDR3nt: TGTGCCAGCACTCCCGAGGGCGCAGGGGTTGCTTTCTTT
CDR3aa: CASTPEGAGVAFF

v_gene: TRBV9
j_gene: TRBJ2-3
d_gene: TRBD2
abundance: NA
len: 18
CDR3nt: TGTGCCAGCAGCCTCGGGCGGTCGAGCGGGGGGGCCGTCGATACGCAGTATTTT
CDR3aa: CASSLGRSSGGAVDTQYF

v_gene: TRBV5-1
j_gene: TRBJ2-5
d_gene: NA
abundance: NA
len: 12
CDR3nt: TGCGCCAGCAGCTCGGGCCAAGAGACCCAGTACTTC
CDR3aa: CASSSGQETQYF

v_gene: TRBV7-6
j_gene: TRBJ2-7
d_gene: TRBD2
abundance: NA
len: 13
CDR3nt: TGTGCCAGCTCGGGACTAGCGGGAAACGAGCAGTACTTC
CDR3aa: CASSGLAGNEQYF

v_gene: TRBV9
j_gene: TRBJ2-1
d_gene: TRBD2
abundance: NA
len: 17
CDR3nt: TGTGCCAGCAGCGTAGCATCTAGCGGGGAATCCTACAATGAGCAGTTCTTC
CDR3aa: CASSVASSGESYNEQFF

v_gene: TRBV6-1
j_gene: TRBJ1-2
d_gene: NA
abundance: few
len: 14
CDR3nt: TGTGCCGCCGGACCTCTCGACAGCAACTATGGCTACACCTTC
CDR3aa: CAAGPLDSNYGYTF

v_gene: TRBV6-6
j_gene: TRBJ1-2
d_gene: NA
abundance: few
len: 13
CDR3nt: TGTGCCAGCAGTCTCTTTTTGTCCTATGGCTACACCTTC
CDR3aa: CASSLFLSYGYTF

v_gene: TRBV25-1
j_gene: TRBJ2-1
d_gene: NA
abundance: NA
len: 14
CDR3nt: TGTGCCAGCAGTGATGTCCGGCTAGCTGGTGAGCAGTTCTTC
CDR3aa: CASSDVRLAGEQFF

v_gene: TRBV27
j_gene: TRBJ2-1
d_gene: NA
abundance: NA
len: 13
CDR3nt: TGTGCCAGCAGTTTACGTCAGGGTGCCTCTCGGGTCTTC
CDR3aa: CASSLRQGASRVF

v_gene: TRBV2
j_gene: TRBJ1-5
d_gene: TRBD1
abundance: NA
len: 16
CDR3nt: TGTGCCAGCAGTGTCGCGGACAGGGGGCTCGGGCAGCCCCAGCATTTT
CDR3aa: CASSVADRGLGQPQHF

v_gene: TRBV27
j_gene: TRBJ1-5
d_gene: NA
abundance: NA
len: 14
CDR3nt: TGTGCCAGCAGCCCAGACGGGGGGCTTGGGCCCCAGCATTTT
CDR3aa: CASSPDGGLGPQHF

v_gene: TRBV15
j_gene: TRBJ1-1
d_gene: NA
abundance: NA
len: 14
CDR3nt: TGTGCCACCAGAAAACCCGGGACTTACACTGAAGCTTTCTTT
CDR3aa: CATRKPGTYTEAFF

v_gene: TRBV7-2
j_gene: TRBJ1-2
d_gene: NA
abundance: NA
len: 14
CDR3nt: TGTGCCAGCAGCGACACCCAGGGAATAGGTGGCTACACCTTC
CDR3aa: CASSDTQGIGGYTF

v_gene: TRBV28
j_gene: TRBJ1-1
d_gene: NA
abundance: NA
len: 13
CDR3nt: TGTGCCAGCAGCTTGTCGTTGGGGCTTGAAGCTTTCTTT
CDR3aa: CASSLSLGLEAFF

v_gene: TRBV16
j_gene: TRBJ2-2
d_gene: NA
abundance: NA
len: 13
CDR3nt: TGTGCCAGCAGCCAATTGTACATCGGGGAGCTGTTTTTT
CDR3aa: CASSQLYIGELFF

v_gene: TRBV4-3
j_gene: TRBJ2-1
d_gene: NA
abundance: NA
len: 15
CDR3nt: TGCGCCAGCAGCCAAGATGGAACAGGGATGGATGAGCAGTTCTTC
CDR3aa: CASSQDGTGMDEQFF

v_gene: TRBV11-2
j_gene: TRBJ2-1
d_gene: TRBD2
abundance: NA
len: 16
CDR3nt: TGTGCCTGCCGCACGATAAGCGGGAGGGCCTACAATGAGCAGTTCTTC
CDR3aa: CACRTISGRAYNEQFF

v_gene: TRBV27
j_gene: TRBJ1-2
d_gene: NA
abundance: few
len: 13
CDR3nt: TGTGCCAGCAGTTTAGCCCCTAAGTATGGCTACACCTTC
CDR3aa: CASSLAPKYGYTF

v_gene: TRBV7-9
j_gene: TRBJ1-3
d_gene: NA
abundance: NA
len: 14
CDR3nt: TGTGCCAGCAGCCCTGGCCTCTCTGGAAACACCATATATTTT
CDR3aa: CASSPGLSGNTIYF

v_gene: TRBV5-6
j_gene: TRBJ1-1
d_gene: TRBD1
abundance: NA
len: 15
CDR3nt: TGTGCCAGCAGCTTGGGAGGACAGGGTATCGCTGAAGCTTTCTTT
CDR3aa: CASSLGGQGIAEAFF

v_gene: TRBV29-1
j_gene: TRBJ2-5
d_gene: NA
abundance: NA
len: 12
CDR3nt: TGCAGCGCCCCAGGGGACCAAGAGACCCAGTACTTC
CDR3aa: CSAPGDQETQYF

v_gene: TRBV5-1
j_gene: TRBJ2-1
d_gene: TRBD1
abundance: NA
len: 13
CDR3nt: TGCGCCAGCAGCTTTGGACAGGGGGATGAGCAGTTCTTC
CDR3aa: CASSFGQGDEQFF

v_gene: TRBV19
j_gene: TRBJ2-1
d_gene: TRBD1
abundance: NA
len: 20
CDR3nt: TGTGCCAGTAGCCTTAGGGGTCGGGACAGGGGGCCTCTTTCCTACAATGAGCAGTTCTTC
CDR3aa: CASSLRGRDRGPLSYNEQFF

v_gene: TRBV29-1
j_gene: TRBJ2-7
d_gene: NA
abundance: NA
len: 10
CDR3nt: TGCAGCGTCCGTTCGGGTGAGCAGTACTTC
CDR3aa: CSVRSGEQYF

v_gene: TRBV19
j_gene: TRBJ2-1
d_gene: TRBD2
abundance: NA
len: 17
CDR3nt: TGTGCCAGTAGAAGATTGGGACTAGCGGGGTCCTACAATGAGCAGTTCTTC
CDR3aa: CASRRLGLAGSYNEQFF

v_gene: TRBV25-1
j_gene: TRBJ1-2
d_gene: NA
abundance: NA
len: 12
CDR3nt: TGTGCCAGCGCAGGGGCTGGCTATGGCTACACCTTC
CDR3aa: CASAGAGYGYTF

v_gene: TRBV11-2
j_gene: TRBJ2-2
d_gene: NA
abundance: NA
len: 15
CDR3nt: TGTGCCAGCAGCTTAGGCAGAACGAACACCGGGGAGCTGTTTTTT
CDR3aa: CASSLGRTNTGELFF

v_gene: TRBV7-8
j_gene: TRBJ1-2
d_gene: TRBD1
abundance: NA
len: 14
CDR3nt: TGTGCCAGCAGCTTAGCGGGACAGGGCTATGGCTACACCTTC
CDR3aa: CASSLAGQGYGYTF

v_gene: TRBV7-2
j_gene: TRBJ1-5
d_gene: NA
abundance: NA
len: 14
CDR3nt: TGTGCCACCAACGAGGGTTATAGCAATCAGCCCCAGCATTTT
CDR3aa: CATNEGYSNQPQHF

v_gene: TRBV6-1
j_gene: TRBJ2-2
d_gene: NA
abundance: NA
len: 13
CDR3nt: TGTGCCAGCAGCGGACAGCTCACCGGGGAGCTGTTTTTT
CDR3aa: CASSGQLTGELFF

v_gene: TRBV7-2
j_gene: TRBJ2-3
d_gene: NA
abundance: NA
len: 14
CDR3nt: TGTGCCAGCAGCTTAGAACCCTACGGGGATACGCAGTATTTT
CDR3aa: CASSLEPYGDTQYF

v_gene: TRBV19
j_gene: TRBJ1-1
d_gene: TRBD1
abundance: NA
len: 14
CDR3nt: TGTGCCAGTAGTCCTGGACAGGCTCACACTGAAGCTTTCTTT
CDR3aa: CASSPGQAHTEAFF

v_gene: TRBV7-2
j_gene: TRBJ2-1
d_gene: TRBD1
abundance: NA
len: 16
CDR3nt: TGTGCCAGCAGACCGTCCGGGACAGGTACCTACAATGAGCAGTTCTTC
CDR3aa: CASRPSGTGTYNEQFF

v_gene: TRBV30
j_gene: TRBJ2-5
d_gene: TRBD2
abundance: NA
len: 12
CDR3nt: TGTGCCTGGCTGGGGGGGGAAGAGACCCAGTACTTC
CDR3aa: CAWLGGEETQYF

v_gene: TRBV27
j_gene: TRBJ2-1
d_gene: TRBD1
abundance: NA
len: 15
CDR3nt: TGTGCCAGCACCCCTCGGGACAGGGGTGGCAATGAGCAGTTCTTC
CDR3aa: CASTPRDRGGNEQFF

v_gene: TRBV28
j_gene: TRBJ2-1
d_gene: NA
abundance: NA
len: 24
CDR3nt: TGTGCCAGCAGTTTTCCATCCGCGTCGAGCTCCCGGAACCACGGGAGTACGTCCTACAATGAGCAGTTCTTC
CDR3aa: CASSFPSASSSRNHGSTSYNEQFF

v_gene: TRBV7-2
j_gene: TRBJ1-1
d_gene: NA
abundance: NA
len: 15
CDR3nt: TGTGCCAGCAGCTCACCTTCAGGGGTTAACACTGAAGCTTTCTTT
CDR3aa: CASSSPSGVNTEAFF

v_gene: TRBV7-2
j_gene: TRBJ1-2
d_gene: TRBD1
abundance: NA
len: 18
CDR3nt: TGTGCCAGCAGCGATCCGGGACAGGGGAGGGTTACGCACTATGGCTACACCTTC
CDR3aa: CASSDPGQGRVTHYGYTF

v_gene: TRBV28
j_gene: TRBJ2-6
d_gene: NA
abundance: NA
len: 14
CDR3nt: TGTGCCAGCGACGGAATTTCTGGGGCCAACGGCCTGACTTTC
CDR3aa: CASDGISGANGLTF

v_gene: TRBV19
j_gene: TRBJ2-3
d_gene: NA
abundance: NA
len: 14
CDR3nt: TGTGCCAGTAGTTGGGGGGGCCTCACAGATACGCAGTATTTT
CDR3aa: CASSWGGLTDTQYF

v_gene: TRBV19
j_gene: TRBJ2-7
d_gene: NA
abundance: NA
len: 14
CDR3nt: TGTGCCAGTAGTATAATAACTGGGGACACCGAGCAGTACTTC
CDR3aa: CASSIITGDTEQYF

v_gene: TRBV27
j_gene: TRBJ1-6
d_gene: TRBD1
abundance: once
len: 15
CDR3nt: TGTGCCAGCAGTTCCGGGACAGGGGCTTACTCACCCCTCCACTTT
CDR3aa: CASSSGTGAYSPLHF

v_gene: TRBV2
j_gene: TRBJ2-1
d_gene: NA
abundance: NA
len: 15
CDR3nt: TGTGCCAGCAGTGAAGCGCTTCGCAGGGTTAATGAGCAGTTCTTC
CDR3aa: CASSEALRRVNEQFF

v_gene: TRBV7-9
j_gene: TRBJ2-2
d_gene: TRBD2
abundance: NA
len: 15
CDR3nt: TGTGCCAGCAGTAAGTGGCTAGCGGACACCGGGGAGCTGTTTTTT
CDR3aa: CASSKWLADTGELFF

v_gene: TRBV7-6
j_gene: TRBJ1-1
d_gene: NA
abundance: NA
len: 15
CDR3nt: TGTGCCAGCAGCTCCCGCCAGGGGAGGAACACTGAAGCTTTCTTT
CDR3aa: CASSSRQGRNTEAFF